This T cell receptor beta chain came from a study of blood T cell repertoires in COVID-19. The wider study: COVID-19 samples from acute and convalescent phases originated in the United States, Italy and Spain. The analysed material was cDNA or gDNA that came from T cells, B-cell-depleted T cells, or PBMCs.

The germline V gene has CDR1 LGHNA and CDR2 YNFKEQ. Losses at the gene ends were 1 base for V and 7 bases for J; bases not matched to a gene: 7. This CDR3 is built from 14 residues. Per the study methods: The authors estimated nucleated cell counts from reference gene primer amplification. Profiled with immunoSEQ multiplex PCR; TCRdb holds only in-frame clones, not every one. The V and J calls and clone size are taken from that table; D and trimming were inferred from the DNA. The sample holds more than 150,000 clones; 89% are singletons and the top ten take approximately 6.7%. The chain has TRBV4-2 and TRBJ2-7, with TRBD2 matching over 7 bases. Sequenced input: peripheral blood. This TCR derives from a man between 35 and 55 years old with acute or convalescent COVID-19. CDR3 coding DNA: TGTGCCAGCAGCCAAGGTGCTAGCGGTTTGGAGCAGTACTTC. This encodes CASSQGASGLEQYF.